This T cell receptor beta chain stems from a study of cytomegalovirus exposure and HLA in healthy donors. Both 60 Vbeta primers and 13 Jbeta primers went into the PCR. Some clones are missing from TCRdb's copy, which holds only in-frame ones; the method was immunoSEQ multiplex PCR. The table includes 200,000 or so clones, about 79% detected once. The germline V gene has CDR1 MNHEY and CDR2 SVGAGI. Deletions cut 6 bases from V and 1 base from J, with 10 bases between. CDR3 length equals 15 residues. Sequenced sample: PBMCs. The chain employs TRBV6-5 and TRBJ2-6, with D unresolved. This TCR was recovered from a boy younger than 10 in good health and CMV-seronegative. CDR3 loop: CASSSVVSGANVLTF. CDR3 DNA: TGTGCCAGCAGCTCCGTAGTTTCTGGGGCCAACGTCCTGACTTTC.